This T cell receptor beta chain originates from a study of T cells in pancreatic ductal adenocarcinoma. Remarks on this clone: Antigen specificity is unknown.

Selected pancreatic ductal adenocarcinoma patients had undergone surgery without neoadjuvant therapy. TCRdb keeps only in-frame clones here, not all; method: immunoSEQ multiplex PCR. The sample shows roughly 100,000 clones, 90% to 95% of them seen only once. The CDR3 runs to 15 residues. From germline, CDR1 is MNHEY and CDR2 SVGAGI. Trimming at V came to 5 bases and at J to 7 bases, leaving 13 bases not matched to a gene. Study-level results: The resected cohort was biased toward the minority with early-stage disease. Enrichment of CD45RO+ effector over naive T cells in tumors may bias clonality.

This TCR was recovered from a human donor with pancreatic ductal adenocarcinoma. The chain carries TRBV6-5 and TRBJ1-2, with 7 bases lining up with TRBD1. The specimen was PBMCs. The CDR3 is CASSQGPGAGGGYTF. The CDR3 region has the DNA TGTGCCAGCAGTCAAGGTCCGGGGGCAGGGGGTGGCTACACCTTC.